In this sample, the clone carrying this T cell receptor (beta chain) turned up a few times. As yet, its antigen is unknown. These data belong to a study of response to subunit inactivated influenza vaccine. Overall study results and limits: There was a suggestion from the authors that each seasonal influenza vaccination recruits few new T cells.

Germline CDR1 reads DFQATT; CDR2 reads SNEGSKA (reference sequence). Trimming at V came to 6 bases and at J to 11 bases, leaving 13 bases not matched to a gene. The CDR3 loop spans 14 amino acids. TCRdb processed the RT-PCR reads anew with MiXCR; each CDR3 protein has one entry. There are hundreds of thousands of distinct CDR3 sequences in the sample; approximately 16% occur only once, and less than 4% lies in the top ten. The sequencing used CD4+ T cells sorted from PBMCs, collected about 23 months after vaccination. The chain couples TRBV20-1 to TRBJ1-4, with TRBD1 identical over 9 bases. The clonotype comes from a man aged 50 to 69 who received an inactivated influenza vaccine. The CDR3 DNA reads TGCAGTGCCTGCCTGGGACAGGGCTCTAGGAAACTGTTTTTT. Translation gives CSACLGQGSRKLFF.